The entry below gives a single TCR beta chain sequence along with its context. Its antigen is currently unknown. The sample belongs to a study of CXCR3-negative and CXCR3-positive naive CD8 T cells. Whole-study findings and limits: Each naive subset displayed comparably high diversity, whereas memory CD8+ cells displayed much lower diversity. Naive subsets did not differ in surface CD5, and the authors estimated TCR strength using properties of the TRB CDR3. More hydrophobic TRB CDR3s were found in CXCR3-positive naive cells than in CXCR3-negative naive cells.

Germline V gene data show CDR1 as DFQATT and CDR2 as SNEGSKA (reference sequence). There are 13 residues in the CDR3. The libraries of TRB cDNA were constructed through 5' RACE using UMI labels. TCRdb reprocessed the 5' RACE reads, with one entry per CDR3 protein and no DNA. Its clone listing holds around 63,000 distinct CDR3 sequences. Naive CD8+ T cells showed a CD45RO-CCR7+CD27+CD95- phenotype. V usage is TRBV20-1 and J usage is TRBJ2-1; TCRdb picks TRBD1, but there is no DNA to check that call. This sequence originates from a human donor in good health. Some clones in this sample may be carry-over from other donors' samples. Sequences were obtained from naive CXCR3+ CD8+ T cells from blood. Subset denoted: CD45RO-CCR7+CD27+CD95- naive CD8+ T cells expressing CXCR3 (TNR3+). The CDR3 protein is CSASAPSYNEQFF.